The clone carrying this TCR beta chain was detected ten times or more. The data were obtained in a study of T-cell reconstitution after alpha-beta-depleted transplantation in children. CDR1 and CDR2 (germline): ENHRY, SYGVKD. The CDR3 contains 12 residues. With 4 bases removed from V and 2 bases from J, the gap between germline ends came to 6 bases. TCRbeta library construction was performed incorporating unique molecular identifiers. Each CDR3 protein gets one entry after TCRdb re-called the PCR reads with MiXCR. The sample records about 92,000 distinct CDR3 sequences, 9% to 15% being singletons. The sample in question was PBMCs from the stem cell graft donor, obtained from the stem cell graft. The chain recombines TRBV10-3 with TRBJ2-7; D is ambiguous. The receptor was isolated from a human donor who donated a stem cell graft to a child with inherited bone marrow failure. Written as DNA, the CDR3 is TGTGCCATCAGTGTAGGTACCTACGAGCAGTACTTC. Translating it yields CAISVGTYEQYF.